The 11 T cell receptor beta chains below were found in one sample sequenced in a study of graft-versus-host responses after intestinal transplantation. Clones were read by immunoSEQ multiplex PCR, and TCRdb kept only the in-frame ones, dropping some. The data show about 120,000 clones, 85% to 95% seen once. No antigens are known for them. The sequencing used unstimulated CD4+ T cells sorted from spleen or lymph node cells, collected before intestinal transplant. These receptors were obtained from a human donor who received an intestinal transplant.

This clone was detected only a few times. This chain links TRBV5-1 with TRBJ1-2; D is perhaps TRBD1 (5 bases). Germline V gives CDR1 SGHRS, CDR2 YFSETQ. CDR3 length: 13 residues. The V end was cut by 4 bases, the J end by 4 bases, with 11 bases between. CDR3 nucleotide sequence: TGCGCCAGCAGCCTCGGGGCAAGCTATGGCTACACCTTC. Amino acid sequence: CASSLGASYGYTF.

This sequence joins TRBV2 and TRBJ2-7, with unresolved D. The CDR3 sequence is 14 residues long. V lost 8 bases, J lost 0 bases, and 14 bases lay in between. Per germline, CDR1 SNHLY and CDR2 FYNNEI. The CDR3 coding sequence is TGTGCCAGCGGAAAGGAAGACACCTCCTACGAGCAGTACTTC. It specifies CASGKEDTSYEQYF.

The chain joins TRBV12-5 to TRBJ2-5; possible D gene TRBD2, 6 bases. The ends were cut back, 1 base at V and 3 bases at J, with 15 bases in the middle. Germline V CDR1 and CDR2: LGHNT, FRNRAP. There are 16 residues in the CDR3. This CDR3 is CASGLGHGTLKETQYF. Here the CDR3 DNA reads TGTGCTAGTGGTTTGGGTCACGGGACTCTGAAAGAGACCCAGTACTTC. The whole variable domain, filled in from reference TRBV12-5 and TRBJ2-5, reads DARVTQTPRHKVTEMGQEVTMRCQPILGHNTVFWYRQTMMQGLELLAYFRNRAPLDDSGMPKDRFSAEMPDATLATLKIQPSEPRDSAVYFCASGLGHGTLKETQYFGPGTRLLVL.

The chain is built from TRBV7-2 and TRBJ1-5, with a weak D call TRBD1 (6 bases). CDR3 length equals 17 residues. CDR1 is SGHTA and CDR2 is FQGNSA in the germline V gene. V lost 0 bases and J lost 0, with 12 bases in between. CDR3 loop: CASSLALDRYSNQPQHF. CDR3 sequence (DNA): TGTGCCAGCAGCTTAGCGCTCGACAGGTATAGCAATCAGCCCCAGCATTTT.

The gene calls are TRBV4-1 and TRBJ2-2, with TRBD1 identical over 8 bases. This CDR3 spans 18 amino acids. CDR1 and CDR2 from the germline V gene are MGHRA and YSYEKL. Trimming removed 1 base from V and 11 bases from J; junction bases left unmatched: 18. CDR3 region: CASSQAEGRTGRAGELFF. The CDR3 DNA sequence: TGCGCCAGCAGCCAAGCGGAAGGGAGGACAGGGCGTGCAGGAGAGCTGTTTTTT.

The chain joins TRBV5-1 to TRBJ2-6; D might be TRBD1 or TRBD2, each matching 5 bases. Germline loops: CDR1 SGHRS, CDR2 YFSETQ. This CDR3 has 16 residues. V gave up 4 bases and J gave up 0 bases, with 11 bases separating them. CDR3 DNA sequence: TGCGCCAGCAGCCGGGACGATCACTCTGGGGCCAACGTCCTGACTTTC. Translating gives CASSRDDHSGANVLTF. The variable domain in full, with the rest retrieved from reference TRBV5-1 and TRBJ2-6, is KAGVTQTPRYLIKTRGQQVTLSCSPISGHRSVSWYQQTPGQGLQFLFEYFSETQRNKGNFPGRFSGRQFSNSRSEMNVSTLELGDSALYLCASSRDDHSGANVLTFGAGSRLTVL.

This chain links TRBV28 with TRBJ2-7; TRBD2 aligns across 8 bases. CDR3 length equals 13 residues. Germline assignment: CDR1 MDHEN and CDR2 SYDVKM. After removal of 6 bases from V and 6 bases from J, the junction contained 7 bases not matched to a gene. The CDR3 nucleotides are TGTGCCAGCAGGTCGGGAGGGCTGGGCGAGCAGTACTTC. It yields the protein CASRSGGLGEQYF.

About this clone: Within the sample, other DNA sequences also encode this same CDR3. The CDR3 loop is CASSPQGRNTDTQYF. For the CDR3, the DNA is TGTGCCAGTAGCCCCCAGGGACGAAACACAGATACGCAGTATTTT. The chain is built from TRBV19 and TRBJ2-3, with D tentatively TRBD1 or TRBD2 (5 bases each). Germline values: CDR1 LNHDA, CDR2 SQIVND (reference sequence). The CDR3 extends over 15 amino acids. Trimming took 6 bases from V and 2 from J, leaving 15 bases between them.

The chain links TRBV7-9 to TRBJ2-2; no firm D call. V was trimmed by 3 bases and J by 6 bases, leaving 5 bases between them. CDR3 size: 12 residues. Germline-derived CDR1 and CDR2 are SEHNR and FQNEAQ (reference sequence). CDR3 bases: TGTGCCAGCAGCTTCCGCGCCGGGGAGCTGTTTTTT. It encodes CASSFRAGELFF.

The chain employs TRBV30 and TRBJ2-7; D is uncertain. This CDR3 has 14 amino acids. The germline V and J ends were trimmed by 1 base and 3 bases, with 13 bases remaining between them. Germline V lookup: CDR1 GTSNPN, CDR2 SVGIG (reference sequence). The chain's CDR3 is CAWSEIRQSYEQYF. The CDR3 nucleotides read TGTGCCTGGAGTGAGATAAGGCAGAGCTACGAGCAGTACTTC.

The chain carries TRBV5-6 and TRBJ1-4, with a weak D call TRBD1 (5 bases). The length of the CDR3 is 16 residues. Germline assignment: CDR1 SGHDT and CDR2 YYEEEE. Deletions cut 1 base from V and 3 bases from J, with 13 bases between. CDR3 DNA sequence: TGTGCCAGCAGCTTGCCGCAGGGCTCTCCTAATGAAAAACTGTTTTTT. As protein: CASSLPQGSPNEKLFF.